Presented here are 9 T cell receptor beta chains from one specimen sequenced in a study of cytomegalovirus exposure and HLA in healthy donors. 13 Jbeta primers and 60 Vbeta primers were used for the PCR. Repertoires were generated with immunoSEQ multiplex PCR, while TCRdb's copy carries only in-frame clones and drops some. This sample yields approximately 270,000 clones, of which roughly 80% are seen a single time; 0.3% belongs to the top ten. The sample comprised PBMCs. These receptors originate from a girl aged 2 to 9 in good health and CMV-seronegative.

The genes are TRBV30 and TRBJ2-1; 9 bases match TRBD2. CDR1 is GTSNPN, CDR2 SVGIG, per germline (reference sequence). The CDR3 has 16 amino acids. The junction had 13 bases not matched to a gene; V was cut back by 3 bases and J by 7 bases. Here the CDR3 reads CAWRGLPGSGGNEQFF. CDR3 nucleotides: TGTGCCTGGAGGGGACTACCGGGTAGCGGGGGTAATGAGCAGTTCTTC.

The CDR3 sequence: CASSPSLSYEQYF. DNA of the CDR3: TGTGCCAGCAGCCCGAGTCTCTCCTACGAGCAGTACTTC. The V and J genes are TRBV7-3 and TRBJ2-7; D remains unclear. Per the germline V gene, CDR1 is SGHTA and CDR2 is FQGTGA. The V end was cut by 5 bases, the J end by 0 bases, with 8 bases between. The CDR3 length is 13 residues.

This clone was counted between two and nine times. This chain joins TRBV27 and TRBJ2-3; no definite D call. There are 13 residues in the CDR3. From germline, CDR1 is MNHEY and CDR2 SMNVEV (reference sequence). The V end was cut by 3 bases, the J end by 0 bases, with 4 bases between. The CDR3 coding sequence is TGTGCCAGCAGTTTCTCTAGCACAGATACGCAGTATTTT. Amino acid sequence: CASSFSSTDTQYF.

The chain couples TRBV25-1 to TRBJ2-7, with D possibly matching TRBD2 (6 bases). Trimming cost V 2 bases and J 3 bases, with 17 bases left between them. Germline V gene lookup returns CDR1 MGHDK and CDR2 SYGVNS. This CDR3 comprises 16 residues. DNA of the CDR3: TGTGCCAGCAGTGAAACAGTTGGAGGGGTCTGCTACGAGCAGTACTTC. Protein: CASSETVGGVCYEQYF.

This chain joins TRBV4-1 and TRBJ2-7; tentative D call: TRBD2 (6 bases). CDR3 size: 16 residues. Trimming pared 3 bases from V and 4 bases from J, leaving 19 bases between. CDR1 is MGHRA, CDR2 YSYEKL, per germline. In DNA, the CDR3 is TGCGCCAGCAGCCATAACGGGGGATCAGCGGAATACGAGCAGTACTTC. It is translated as CASSHNGGSAEYEQYF.

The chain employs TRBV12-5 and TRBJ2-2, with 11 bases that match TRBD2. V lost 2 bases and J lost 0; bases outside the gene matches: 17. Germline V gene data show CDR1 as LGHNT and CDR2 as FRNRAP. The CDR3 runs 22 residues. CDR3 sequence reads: CASGLFSPGLAARTPNTGELFF. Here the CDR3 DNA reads TGTGCTAGTGGTTTGTTCTCCCCGGGACTAGCGGCGAGGACACCGAACACCGGGGAGCTGTTTTTT.

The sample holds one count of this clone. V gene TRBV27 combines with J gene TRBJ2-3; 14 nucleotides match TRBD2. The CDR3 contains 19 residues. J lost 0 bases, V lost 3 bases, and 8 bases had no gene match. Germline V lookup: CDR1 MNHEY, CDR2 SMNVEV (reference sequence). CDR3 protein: CASSLTSGGAMGSTDTQYF. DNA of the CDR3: TGTGCCAGCAGTTTGACTAGCGGGGGGGCCATGGGGAGCACAGATACGCAGTATTTT.

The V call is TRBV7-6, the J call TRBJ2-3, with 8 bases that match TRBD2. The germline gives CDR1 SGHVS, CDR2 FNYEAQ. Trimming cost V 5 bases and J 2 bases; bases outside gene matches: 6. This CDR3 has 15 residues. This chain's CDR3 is CASSGSGEYTDTQYF. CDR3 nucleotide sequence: TGTGCCAGCAGCGGTAGCGGGGAGTACACAGATACGCAGTATTTT.

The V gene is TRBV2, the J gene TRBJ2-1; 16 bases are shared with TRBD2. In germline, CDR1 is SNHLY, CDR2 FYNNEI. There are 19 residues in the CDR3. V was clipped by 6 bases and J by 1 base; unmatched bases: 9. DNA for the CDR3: TGTGCCAGCAGATTAGGGACTAGCGGGAGGGCCCGGTCCTACAATGAGCAGTTCTTC. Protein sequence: CASRLGTSGRARSYNEQFF.